This paragraph covers one T cell receptor (beta chain) sequence. Its antigen is not identified. PCR was performed using 60 Vbeta and 13 Jbeta primers. The repertoire was sequenced with immunoSEQ multiplex PCR; TCRdb's copy has only in-frame clones and lacks some. The sample lists about 77,000 clones, about 71% seen once, with roughly 7.2% in the top ten. This sample was taken from a study of cytomegalovirus exposure and HLA in healthy donors. Overall study context: An early data release held 80 million or so unique TCRs from HLA-typed donors.

Overall study findings and caveats: Earlier analysis looked at TCR beta V segments, and most were productive about 90% or about 30% of the time. Presence/absence analysis assumed near-uniform sequencing depth across donors.

Germline V gene sequence: CDR1 SGDLS, CDR2 YYNGEE. The CDR3 has 18 residues. V lost 4 bases and J 6 bases, leaving 28 bases between the germline ends. Unrecorded immune exposures were likely, despite nominal health at sampling. The material sequenced was PBMCs. The receptor's source is a woman aged 35 to 49 in good health and CMV-seronegative. This rearrangement joins TRBV9 to TRBJ1-1, with D perhaps matching TRBD1 (6 bases). DNA for the CDR3: TGTGCCAGCAGCCCGAACCTTCATATCGGACAGCGGACCTCTGAAGCTTTCTTT. It is translated as CASSPNLHIGQRTSEAFF.